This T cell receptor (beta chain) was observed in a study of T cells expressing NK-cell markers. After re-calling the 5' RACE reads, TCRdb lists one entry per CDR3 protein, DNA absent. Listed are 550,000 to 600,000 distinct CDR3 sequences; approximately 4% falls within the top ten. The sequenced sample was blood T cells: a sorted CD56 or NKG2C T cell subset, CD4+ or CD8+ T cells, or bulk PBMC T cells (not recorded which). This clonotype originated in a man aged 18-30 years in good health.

CDR3 amino acids: CSVEVRESYNEQFF. The J gene is TRBJ2-1, the V gene TRBV29-1. This CDR3 has 14 residues. Germline CDR1 SQVTM, CDR2 ANQGSEA.